The source of this T cell receptor beta chain is a study of blood T cell repertoires in COVID-19. Study-wide background: Some COVID-19 samples were acute and others convalescent; all came from the United States, Italy and Spain.

The authors' processing: Reference gene primer amplification gave estimated nucleated cell counts. The data were produced by immunoSEQ multiplex PCR, yet TCRdb's version contains in-frame clones alone and is incomplete. That table supplies the V and J calls and clone size; D and trimming were determined from the DNA. Among 200,000 to 300,000 clones listed, 70% to 90% were seen once. This CDR3 is built from 16 residues. V shed 2 bases and J shed 7 bases, with 15 bases lying between them. From germline, CDR1 is SEHNR and CDR2 FQNEAQ (reference sequence). Input material: peripheral blood. This chain uses TRBV7-9 with TRBJ1-6, with a possible D match to TRBD1 (5 bases). This clonotype originated in a woman aged 50 to 60 with acute or convalescent COVID-19. CDR3 loop: CASSLMGGALNSPLHF. DNA for the CDR3: TGTGCCAGCAGCTTAATGGGGGGAGCGTTAAATTCACCCCTCCACTTT.